The subject of this entry is one T cell receptor (beta chain). Its target is unknown. The sample is drawn from a study of T cell responses to AZD1222 COVID-19 vaccine. CDR3 size: 12 residues. V gave up 4 bases and J gave up 6 bases, with 7 bases separating them. Germline values: CDR1 MNHEY, CDR2 SMNVEV (reference sequence). Measured with immunoSEQ multiplex PCR; TCRdb has only the in-frame clones, and not every one. The table records about 220,000 clones, under 95% of them present only once. The study, taken as a whole, reports: Spike-specific TCR breadth and depth were elevated following two AZD1222 doses. Reports indicate that nearly half of spike-specific TCRs are directed at unmutated variant regions. Clonal diversity was possibly underestimated, and white British individuals and females predominated among donors.

The chain links TRBV27 to TRBJ1-5; D uncertain. This TCR derives from an adult in good health. The sample was peripheral blood, taken on day 0 of MenACWY control vaccination. This CDR3 reads CASSSPPQPQHF. CDR3 nucleotides: TGTGCCAGCAGTTCACCTCCTCAGCCCCAGCATTTT.